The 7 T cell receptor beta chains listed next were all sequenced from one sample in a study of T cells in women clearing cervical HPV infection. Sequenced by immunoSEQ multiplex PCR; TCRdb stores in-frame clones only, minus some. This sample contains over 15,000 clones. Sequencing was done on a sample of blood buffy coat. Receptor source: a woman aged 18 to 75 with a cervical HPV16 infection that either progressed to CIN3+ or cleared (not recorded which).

The covered CDR3 bases are TGTGCCAGCAGCTTAGTAGGGAATGAG. It translates to CASSLVGNE. The CDR3 as a whole reads CASSLVGNEQFF. The rearrangement uses TRBV7-9 and TRBJ2-1; no clear D. The sequenced fragment ends 3 residues before the CDR3 boundary, so the rest is inferred from the germline J gene. The germline CDR1 and CDR2 sequences are SEHNR and FQNEAQ (reference sequence). This CDR3 contains 12 residues. With 1 base removed from V and 7 bases from J, the gap between germline ends came to 5 bases.

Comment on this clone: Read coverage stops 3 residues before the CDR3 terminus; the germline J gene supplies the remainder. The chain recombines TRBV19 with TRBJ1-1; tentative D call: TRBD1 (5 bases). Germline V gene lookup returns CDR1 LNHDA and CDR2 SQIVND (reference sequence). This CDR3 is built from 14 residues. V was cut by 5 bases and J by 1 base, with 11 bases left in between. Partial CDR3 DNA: TGTGCCAGTAGTGCCCTTACAGGGAACACTGAA. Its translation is CASSALTGNTE. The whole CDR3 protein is CASSALTGNTEAFF.

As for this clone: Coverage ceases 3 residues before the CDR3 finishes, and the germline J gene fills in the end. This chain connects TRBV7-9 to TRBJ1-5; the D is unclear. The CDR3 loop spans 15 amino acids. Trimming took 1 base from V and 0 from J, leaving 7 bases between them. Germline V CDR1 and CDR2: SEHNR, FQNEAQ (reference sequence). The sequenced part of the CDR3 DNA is TGTGCCAGCAGCTTAGGTCAAGCTAGCAATCAGCCC. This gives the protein CASSLGQASNQP. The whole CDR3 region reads CASSLGQASNQPQHF.

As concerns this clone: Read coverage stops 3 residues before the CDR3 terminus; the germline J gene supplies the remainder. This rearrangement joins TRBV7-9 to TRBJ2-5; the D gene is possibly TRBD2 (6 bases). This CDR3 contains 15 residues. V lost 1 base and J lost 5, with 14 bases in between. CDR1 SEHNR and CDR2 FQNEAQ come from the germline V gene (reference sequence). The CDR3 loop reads CASSLGPGVGETQYF. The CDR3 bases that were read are TGTGCCAGCAGCTTAGGTCCGGGGGTCGGGGAGACC.

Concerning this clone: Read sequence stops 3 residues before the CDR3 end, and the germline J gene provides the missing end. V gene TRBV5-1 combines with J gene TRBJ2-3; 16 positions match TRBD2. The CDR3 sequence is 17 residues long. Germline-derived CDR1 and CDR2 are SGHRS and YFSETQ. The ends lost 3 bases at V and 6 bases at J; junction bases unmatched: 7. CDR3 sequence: CASSSGTSGGALDTQYF. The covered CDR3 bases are TGCGCCAGCAGCTCCGGGACTAGCGGGGGGGCCTTGGATACG.

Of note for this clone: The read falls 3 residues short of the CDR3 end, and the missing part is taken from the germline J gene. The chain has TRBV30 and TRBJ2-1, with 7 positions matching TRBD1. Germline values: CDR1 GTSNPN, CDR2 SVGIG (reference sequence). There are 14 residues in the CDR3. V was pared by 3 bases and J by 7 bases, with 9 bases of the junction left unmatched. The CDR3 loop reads CAWSAGTARNEQFF. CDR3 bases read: TGTGCCTGGAGCGCTGGGACAGCGAGGAATGAG.

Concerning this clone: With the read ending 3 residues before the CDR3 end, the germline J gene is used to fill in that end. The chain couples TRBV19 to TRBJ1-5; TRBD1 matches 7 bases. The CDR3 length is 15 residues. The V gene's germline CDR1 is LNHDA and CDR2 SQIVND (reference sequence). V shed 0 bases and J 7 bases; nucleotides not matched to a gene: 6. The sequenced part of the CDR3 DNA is TGTGCCAGTAGTATAGAAAGAGGGGGCAGCCAGCCC. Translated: CASSIERGGSQP. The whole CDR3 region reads CASSIERGGSQPQHF.